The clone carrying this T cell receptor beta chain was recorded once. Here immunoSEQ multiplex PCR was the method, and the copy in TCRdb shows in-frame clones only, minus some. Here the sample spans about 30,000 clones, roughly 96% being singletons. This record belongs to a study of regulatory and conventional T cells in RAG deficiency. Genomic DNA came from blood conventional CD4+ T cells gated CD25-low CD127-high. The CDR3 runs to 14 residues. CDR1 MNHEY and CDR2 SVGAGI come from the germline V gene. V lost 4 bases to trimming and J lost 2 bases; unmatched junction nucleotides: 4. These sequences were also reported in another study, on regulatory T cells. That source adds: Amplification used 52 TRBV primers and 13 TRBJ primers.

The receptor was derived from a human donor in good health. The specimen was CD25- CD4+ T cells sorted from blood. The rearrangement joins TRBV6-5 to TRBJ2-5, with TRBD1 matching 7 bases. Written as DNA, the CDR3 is TGTGCCAGCAGTTTGGGACAGACTCAAGAGACCCAGTACTTC. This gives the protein CASSLGQTQETQYF.